These 28 T cell receptor beta chains came from one sample sequenced in a study of neoadjuvant anti-PD-1 for oral cavity cancer. Time point given: after neoadjuvant nivolumab, at surgical resection. Using immunoSEQ multiplex PCR, the repertoire was profiled, and TCRdb retains in-frame clones only, with some absent. The data show 9,500 to 15,000 clones, less than 80% seen once. The sample in question was PBMCs, obtained after nivolumab (anti-PD-1) treatment. Receptors were obtained from a person aged 35-79 years with oral cavity squamous cell carcinoma.

This chain links TRBV4-1 with TRBJ2-1; possibly TRBD2 for D (6 bases). Germline assignment: CDR1 MGHRA and CDR2 YSYEKL. The CDR3 runs 16 residues. Trimming took off 4 bases at V and 1 base at J, with 14 bases between the two ends. CDR3 DNA: TGCGCCAGCAGCCTGTCGCGAAGCGGGTCCTACAATGAGCAGTTCTTC. Encoded protein: CASSLSRSGSYNEQFF.

The chain has TRBV28 and TRBJ1-1; tentative D call: TRBD1 (5 bases). Germline V gene data show CDR1 as MDHEN and CDR2 as SYDVKM. This CDR3 has 13 residues. This CDR3 reads CATLRGMRTEAFF. In DNA form, the CDR3 reads TGTGCTACCTTGCGGGGGATGAGGACTGAAGCTTTCTTT. Combining the CDR3 with reference TRBV28 and TRBJ1-1 gives the whole variable domain DVKVTQSSRYLVKRTGEKVFLECVQDMDHENMFWYRQDPGLGLRLIYFSYDVKMKEKGDIPEGYSVSREKKERFSLILESASTNQTSMYLCATLRGMRTEAFFGQGTRLTVV.

The genes are TRBV7-8 and TRBJ2-4, with 8 bases identical to TRBD2. Germline V gene data show CDR1 as SGHVS and CDR2 as FQNEAQ. The trim removed 2 bases at V and 3 bases at J, leaving 6 bases unmatched. There are 16 residues in the CDR3. The CDR3 nucleotides are TGTGCCAGCAGCTTACGGCTAGCGGGTAACAAAAACATTCAGTACTTC. This translates into CASSLRLAGNKNIQYF.

The chain carries TRBV5-4 and TRBJ1-2; D is uncertain. CDR1 SGHNT and CDR2 YYREEE come from the germline V gene (reference sequence). The V and J ends lost 0 bases and 4 bases respectively, with 13 bases between them. The CDR3 is 15 amino acids. CDR3 in amino acids: CASSLGLSSGYGYTF. For the CDR3, the DNA is TGTGCCAGCAGCTTGGGACTCTCTTCAGGCTATGGCTACACCTTC.

The chain couples TRBV18 to TRBJ1-5, with D unclear. CDR3 size: 14 residues. The V and J ends lost 0 bases and 4 bases respectively, with 7 bases between them. Germline CDR1 reads KGHSH; CDR2 reads LQKENI. The CDR3 DNA reads as TGTGCCAGCTCACCACCAACGGATAATCAGCCCCAGCATTTT. Translating gives CASSPPTDNQPQHF.

V and J are TRBV6-1 and TRBJ1-3; possibly TRBD1 for D (5 bases). The CDR3 runs to 16 residues. The ends were cut back, 1 base at V and 2 bases at J, with 12 bases in the middle. Germline loops: CDR1 MNHNS, CDR2 SASEGT. The CDR3 nucleotides read TGTGCCAGCAGTGAAGACCCTTCGACAGCTGGAAACACCATATATTTT. This codes for CASSEDPSTAGNTIYF.

The V call is TRBV4-2, the J call TRBJ2-7; 7 nucleotides line up with TRBD2. V was pared by 0 bases and J by 0 bases, with 8 bases of the junction left unmatched. Germline values: CDR1 LGHNA, CDR2 YNFKEQ. The CDR3 contains 17 residues. CDR3 DNA: TGTGCCAGCAGCCAAGATCGGACTAGGGCAGGCTCCTACGAGCAGTACTTC. Protein: CASSQDRTRAGSYEQYF.

This chain connects TRBV7-9 to TRBJ1-1, with D possibly being TRBD1 (5 bases). V gave up 5 bases and J gave up 4 bases, with 14 bases separating them. The CDR3 covers 14 residues. Germline CDR1 reads SEHNR; CDR2 reads FQNEAQ (reference sequence). The CDR3, as DNA: TGTGCCAGCAGCGAATTGGGGGGGTCCACTGAAGCTTTCTTT. Amino acids: CASSELGGSTEAFF. Full variable domain (rest looked up from reference TRBV7-9 and TRBJ1-1): DTGVSQNPRHKITKRGQNVTFRCDPISEHNRLYWYRQTLGQGPEFLTYFQNEAQLEKSRLLSDRFSAERPKGSFSTLEIQRTEQGDSAMYLCASSELGGSTEAFFGQGTRLTVV.

The chain uses TRBV2 and TRBJ1-2; D possibly corresponds to TRBD1 (5 bases). V lost 8 bases and J lost 8, with 12 bases in between. The CDR3 is made up of 11 amino acids. Germline-derived CDR1 and CDR2 are SNHLY and FYNNEI. The CDR3 DNA is TGTGCCAGCCGGGGGTCTCGCGGCTACACCTTC. Translating gives CASRGSRGYTF.

The rearrangement links TRBV2 to TRBJ2-1; 8 nucleotides agree with TRBD1. V was clipped by 3 bases and J by 3 bases; unmatched bases: 7. Per germline, CDR1 SNHLY and CDR2 FYNNEI. The CDR3 has 16 amino acids. In nucleotides, the CDR3 is TGTGCCAGCAGTGATTTGCGGGACAGGAACTACAATGAGCAGTTCTTC. This encodes CASSDLRDRNYNEQFF.

The chain uses TRBV5-1 and TRBJ2-1, with D possibly being TRBD2 (7 bases). The CDR3 runs 15 residues. Germline V gene lookup returns CDR1 SGHRS and CDR2 YFSETQ. The V and J ends lost 5 bases and 7 bases respectively, with 19 bases between them. CDR3 sequence reads: CASRGGAGLRNEQFF. Written as DNA, the CDR3 is TGCGCCAGCAGAGGGGGGGCAGGCCTAAGGAATGAGCAGTTCTTC.

This clone was recorded a few times. The chain combines TRBV4-1 with TRBJ2-1; 8 bases are a match to TRBD2. The CDR3 runs 14 residues. The germline CDR1 and CDR2 sequences are MGHRA and YSYEKL. The trim removed 6 bases at V and 4 bases at J, leaving 5 bases unmatched. The CDR3 DNA follows: TGCGCCAGCAGACGCAGCGGGAGTTACAATGAGCAGTTCTTC. Translated, it gives CASRRSGSYNEQFF.

V and J are TRBV5-1 and TRBJ2-3, with D perhaps TRBD2 (7 bases). Germline values: CDR1 SGHRS, CDR2 YFSETQ. The CDR3 extends over 16 amino acids. Trimming pared 1 base from V and 0 bases from J, leaving 12 bases between. The CDR3 nucleotides are TGCGCCAGCAGCTTGATCGGCGGGGGCAGCACAGATACGCAGTATTTT. It yields the protein CASSLIGGGSTDTQYF.

This clone was observed a handful of times. J is TRBJ2-5 and V is TRBV2; D gene unclear. Trimming pared 5 bases from V and 5 bases from J, leaving 3 bases between. Germline assignment: CDR1 SNHLY and CDR2 FYNNEI. This CDR3 region has 10 residues. The CDR3 loop reads CASSTETQYF. The CDR3 coding sequence is TGTGCCAGCAGTACGGAGACCCAGTACTTC. The full variable domain, completed using reference TRBV2 and TRBJ2-5, is EPEVTQTPSHQVTQMGQEVILRCVPISNHLYFYWYRQILGQKVEFLVSFYNNEISEKSEIFDDQFSVERPDGSNFTLKIRSTKLEDSAMYFCASSTETQYFGPGTRLLVL.

The CDR3 coding sequence is TGTGCCAGCAATTGGGCAGATTACGCGGAGCAGTTCTTC. Its protein is CASNWADYAEQFF. The chain links TRBV2 to TRBJ2-1; no reliable D call. In germline, CDR1 is SNHLY, CDR2 FYNNEI. With 7 bases removed from V and 10 bases from J, the gap between germline ends came to 17 bases. This CDR3 has 13 residues.

DNA for the CDR3: TGTGCCAGCAGTGACTTACACCAAGAGACCCAGTACTTC. Translation: CASSDLHQETQYF. This sequence joins TRBV2 and TRBJ2-5; D call uncertain. The CDR3 has 13 residues. Per the germline V gene, CDR1 is SNHLY and CDR2 is FYNNEI. Trimming took 3 bases from V and 0 from J, leaving 5 bases between them.

This clone was observed a handful of times. The chain recombines TRBV6-1 with TRBJ2-7; TRBD2 agrees at 9 bases. V gave up 3 bases and J gave up 2 bases; unmatched junction bases: 14. The CDR3 length is 18 residues. Germline V gene sequence: CDR1 MNHNS, CDR2 SASEGT. CDR3 protein: CASSDWRLAVRGAYEQYF. For the CDR3, the DNA is TGTGCCAGCAGTGACTGGAGACTAGCGGTCCGAGGGGCCTACGAGCAGTACTTC.

This chain links TRBV6-5 with TRBJ2-7; the D gene could be TRBD1 or TRBD2 (6 bases each). V lost 0 bases and J 0 bases, leaving 12 bases between the germline ends. The CDR3 extends over 16 amino acids. Germline lookup yields CDR1 MNHEY and CDR2 SVGAGI. DNA of the CDR3: TGTGCCAGCAGTTACTCGGGCCGGGGGCTCTCCTACGAGCAGTACTTC. Translation gives CASSYSGRGLSYEQYF.

This chain uses TRBV10-3 with TRBJ2-5; D gene unclear. Germline values: CDR1 ENHRY, CDR2 SYGVKD. Trimming took 4 bases from V and 5 from J, leaving 5 bases between them. CDR3 length: 11 amino acids. Here the CDR3 DNA reads TGTGCCATCAGTGTTGGTGAGACCCAGTACTTC. The encoded protein is CAISVGETQYF.

In this sample, this clone turned up a few times. The chain combines TRBV6-6 with TRBJ2-7; possible D gene TRBD2, 5 bases. Trimming stripped 2 bases from V and 1 base from J, with 12 bases between. Germline V CDR1 and CDR2: MNHNY, SVGAGI (reference sequence). The CDR3 is made up of 15 amino acids. As DNA, the CDR3 is TGTGCCAGCAGTTACGATGAGGGAATTTCCTACGAGCAGTACTTC. Protein sequence: CASSYDEGISYEQYF.

This clone came up once. This chain joins TRBV30 and TRBJ1-1, with D tentatively TRBD1 (5 bases). The CDR3 loop spans 16 amino acids. Germline assignment: CDR1 GTSNPN and CDR2 SVGIG (reference sequence). V shed 0 bases and J shed 0 bases, with 14 bases lying between them. The CDR3 region is CAWSVRYGALNTEAFF. CDR3 sequence (DNA): TGTGCCTGGAGTGTACGCTACGGGGCGTTGAACACTGAAGCTTTCTTT.

The genes are TRBV9 and TRBJ2-1; 9 nucleotides align to TRBD2. V shed 0 bases and J 13 bases; nucleotides not matched to a gene: 11. This CDR3 has 15 amino acids. CDR1 SGDLS and CDR2 YYNGEE come from the germline V gene. The CDR3 bases are TGTGCCAGCAGCGTAGCCAGCGGGGGGCTCTCGCGACAGTTCTTC. Translating gives CASSVASGGLSRQFF.

The chain couples TRBV27 to TRBJ1-2; the D gene is possibly TRBD1 (6 bases). This CDR3 has 13 amino acids. Trimming took off 6 bases at V and 7 bases at J, with 15 bases between the two ends. The germline V gene encodes CDR1 MNHEY and CDR2 SMNVEV (reference sequence). The CDR3 here is CASRPGVVGGYTF. In DNA form, the CDR3 reads TGTGCCAGCAGACCAGGGGTTGTAGGTGGCTACACCTTC.

The chain recombines TRBV14 with TRBJ1-3; maybe TRBD1 (5 bases). The ends were cut back, 1 base at V and 9 bases at J, with 19 bases in the middle. The germline V gene has CDR1 SGHDN and CDR2 FVKESK. The CDR3 has 16 residues. The DNA for the CDR3 is TGTGCCAGCAGCCAAGGATTTCCATGGAGGGGCGGCACCATATATTTT. Its translation is CASSQGFPWRGGTIYF.

Note on this clone: This sample also contains other DNA sequences that code for the same CDR3. The rearrangement joins TRBV5-4 to TRBJ1-1; D remains ambiguous. The CDR3 is 13 residues long. Germline V gene sequence: CDR1 SGHNT, CDR2 YYREEE (reference sequence). V was cut by 4 bases and J by 0 bases, with 7 bases left in between. CDR3 DNA sequence: TGTGCCAGCAGCCCGGAGTTGAACACTGAAGCTTTCTTT. It translates to CASSPELNTEAFF.

The sample holds a few counts of this clone. The CDR3 here is CASSLNRKEELFF. The CDR3 DNA reads TGTGCCAGCAGCTTAAACAGGAAGGAAGAGCTGTTTTTT. The chain employs TRBV7-3 and TRBJ2-2; perhaps TRBD1 as D (5 bases). The length of the CDR3 is 13 residues. In germline, CDR1 is SGHTA, CDR2 FQGTGA. V dropped 1 base and J dropped 11 bases, with 11 bases sitting between them.

This clone was observed a few times. The rearrangement uses TRBV7-2 and TRBJ2-5; 7 bases fit TRBD1. Germline V CDR1 and CDR2: SGHTA, FQGNSA. V shed 1 base, J shed 4 bases, and the junction held 6 bases outside the gene matches. This CDR3 comprises 15 residues. CDR3 sequence (DNA): TGTGCCAGCAGCTTAGGAGGGGGCAGCTCAGAGACCCAGTACTTC. Translated: CASSLGGGSSETQYF. The full variable domain, completed using reference TRBV7-2 and TRBJ2-5, is GAGVSQSPSNKVTEKGKDVELRCDPISGHTALYWYRQSLGQGLEFLIYFQGNSAPDKSGLPSDRFSAERTGGSVSTLTIQRTQQEDSAVYLCASSLGGGSSETQYFGPGTRLLVL.

The V and J genes are TRBV6-1 and TRBJ2-7; D ambiguous. The ends were cut back, 2 bases at V and 7 bases at J, with 12 bases in the middle. From germline, CDR1 is MNHNS and CDR2 SASEGT. CDR3 length equals 13 residues. The chain's CDR3 is CASSETPTFEQYF. DNA for the CDR3: TGTGCCAGCAGTGAAACCCCGACTTTTGAGCAGTACTTC.